One and the same sample provided the 23 T cell receptor beta chains below, sequenced in a study of cytomegalovirus exposure and HLA in healthy donors (dated by TCRdb to 2017 to 2019). Library method: the immunoSEQ multiplex PCR assay. TCRdb obtained this table from immuneACCESS and retained in-frame rearrangements with V and J assigned. These tables miss some clones; where compared with another copy, unresolved V genes account for less than half of the shortfall, and the remainder is unexplained. The sample yields around 160,000 clones; 70% to 90% were counted once. Of the sample, about 2% is held by the ten largest clones. The sample was PBMCs. The receptors were sampled from a man between 25 and 39 years old in good health and CMV-seropositive.

The rearrangement links TRBV4-1 to TRBJ2-1, with TRBD1 matching 8 bases. The CDR3 runs 15 residues. After removal of 1 base from V and 4 bases from J, the junction contained 3 bases not matched to a gene. Per the germline V gene, CDR1 is MGHRA and CDR2 is YSYEKL. The DNA of the CDR3 is TGCGCCAGCAGCCAAGGACAGGGGCCTTACAATGAGCAGTTCTTC. Its translation: CASSQGQGPYNEQFF.

This clone was counted between two and nine times. The gene calls are TRBV5-1 and TRBJ1-1; tentative D call: TRBD1 (5 bases). CDR1 SGHRS and CDR2 YFSETQ come from the germline V gene. The CDR3 consists of 15 residues. V shed 0 bases and J shed 0 bases, with 9 bases lying between them. CDR3 loop: CASSLAGGMNTEAFF. The CDR3 nucleotides read TGCGCCAGCAGCTTGGCCGGGGGAATGAACACTGAAGCTTTCTTT.

The chain recombines TRBV7-8 with TRBJ1-1; D is unresolved. The CDR3 length is 16 residues. V dropped 5 bases and J dropped 3 bases, with 19 bases sitting between them. Germline lookup yields CDR1 SGHVS and CDR2 FQNEAQ. CDR3 in DNA: TGTGCCAGCAGCCCCCGGGGAGGGAACATGGACACTGAAGCTTTCTTT. This translates into CASSPRGGNMDTEAFF.

The J gene is TRBJ1-6, the V gene TRBV5-1, with D hard to call. The CDR3 totals 17 residues. The germline V gene encodes CDR1 SGHRS and CDR2 YFSETQ. Trimming took 0 bases from V and 5 from J, leaving 15 bases between them. The DNA for the CDR3 is TGCGCCAGCAGCTTGGATCTGATGGGCAGTAATAATTCACCCCTCCACTTT. It codes for CASSLDLMGSNNSPLHF.

The chain recombines TRBV2 with TRBJ1-6, with D maybe TRBD1 (5 bases). The CDR3 has 16 amino acids. Germline CDR1 is SNHLY and CDR2 is FYNNEI. V was clipped by 11 bases and J by 3 bases, with 20 bases between them. CDR3 DNA: TGTGCCTGCCCTTCCGTTGGAGGGGACTATAATTCACCCCTCCACTTT. This codes for CACPSVGGDYNSPLHF.

CDR3 nucleotide sequence: TGTGCCAGCAGCGGTGGCGCTACTAGCGGGGGAACGCAGTATTTT. Encoded protein: CASSGGATSGGTQYF. The chain combines TRBV9 with TRBJ2-3; TRBD2 agrees at 11 bases. The junction had 9 bases not matched to a gene; V was cut back by 3 bases and J by 9 bases. Germline CDR1 reads SGDLS; CDR2 reads YYNGEE. CDR3 size: 15 residues.

The rearrangement uses TRBV27 and TRBJ1-2, with 7 positions matching TRBD1. Germline V gene data show CDR1 as MNHEY and CDR2 as SMNVEV (reference sequence). With 8 bases clipped from V and 1 base from J, the junction kept 13 bases outside the gene matches. The CDR3 has 16 residues. CDR3 coding DNA: TGTGCCAGCCTGAGGGCCTACAGGGGCTTTAACTATGGCTACACCTTC. Translating it yields CASLRAYRGFNYGYTF.

V gene TRBV30 combines with J gene TRBJ2-3; 7 bases map to TRBD1. Germline-derived CDR1 and CDR2 are GTSNPN and SVGIG (reference sequence). Trimming at V came to 3 bases and at J to 3 bases, leaving 3 bases not matched to a gene. The CDR3 runs 13 residues. The DNA for the CDR3 is TGTGCCTGGAGAGAGACAGGGACAGATACGCAGTATTTT. This translates into CAWRETGTDTQYF.

The chain has TRBV6-5 and TRBJ1-2; no clear D gene. Trimming removed 0 bases from V and 8 bases from J, with 13 bases in between. Germline CDR1 reads MNHEY; CDR2 reads SVGAGI. The CDR3 loop spans 14 amino acids. This chain's CDR3 is CASSYSEGRRGYTF. The CDR3 region has the DNA TGTGCCAGCAGTTACTCGGAGGGTAGAAGGGGCTACACCTTC.

The V gene is TRBV6-6, the J gene TRBJ2-1, with TRBD1 matching over 7 bases. CDR3 length: 11 amino acids. Germline assignment: CDR1 MNHNY and CDR2 SVGAGI (reference sequence). The V gene end was trimmed by 6 bases and the J gene end by 7 bases; junction bases not matched to a gene: 0. DNA of the CDR3: TGTGCCAGCAGGACAGGGAATGAGCAGTTCTTC. This translates into CASRTGNEQFF.

The chain is built from TRBV28 and TRBJ1-4; the D is unclear. In germline, CDR1 is MDHEN, CDR2 SYDVKM. This CDR3 has 14 amino acids. Trimming removed 5 bases at V and 4 bases at J, with 11 bases between. CDR3 protein: CASSTMGDNEKLFF. DNA for the CDR3: TGTGCCAGCAGTACCATGGGCGATAATGAAAAACTGTTTTTT. The full variable domain, its missing parts supplied by reference TRBV28 and TRBJ1-4, is DVKVTQSSRYLVKRTGEKVFLECVQDMDHENMFWYRQDPGLGLRLIYFSYDVKMKEKGDIPEGYSVSREKKERFSLILESASTNQTSMYLCASSTMGDNEKLFFGSGTQLSVL.

V gene TRBV6-1 combines with J gene TRBJ1-6, with D maybe TRBD1 (5 bases). The V end lost 8 bases, the J end lost 3 bases, and 14 bases lay between the germline ends. CDR3 length: 15 amino acids. Germline-derived CDR1 and CDR2 are MNHNS and SASEGT. CDR3 sequence: CASRVGGYYNSPLHF. In nucleotides, the CDR3 is TGTGCCAGCCGGGTGGGGGGGTACTATAATTCACCCCTCCACTTT.

The chain links TRBV6-1 to TRBJ2-7, with 10 bases matching TRBD1. CDR3 length: 12 residues. Germline V lookup: CDR1 MNHNS, CDR2 SASEGT. The junction had 2 bases not matched to a gene; V was cut back by 8 bases and J by 4 bases. The CDR3 here is CASGTGVYEQYF. The CDR3 nucleotides are TGTGCCAGCGGGACAGGGGTTTACGAGCAGTACTTC.

V and J are TRBV6-5 and TRBJ2-1; TRBD1 might be the D (6 bases). Germline CDR1 is MNHEY and CDR2 is SVGAGI. The CDR3 spans 15 residues. With 2 bases removed from V and 6 bases from J, the gap between germline ends came to 14 bases. The CDR3 is CASSYDRTAGNEQFF. As DNA, the CDR3 is TGTGCCAGCAGTTACGACAGGACGGCCGGCAATGAGCAGTTCTTC.

The genes are TRBV7-2 and TRBJ1-5; 7 positions agree with TRBD1. This CDR3 is built from 14 residues. The V and J ends lost 4 bases and 2 bases, in that order; junction bases with no gene match: 2. Germline CDR1 and CDR2: SGHTA and FQGNSA. In nucleotides, the CDR3 is TGTGCCAGCAGCTCCGGGACAGGCAATCAGCCCCAGCATTTT. The encoded protein is CASSSGTGNQPQHF.

V and J are TRBV12-1 and TRBJ1-5. TRBV12-1 is marked as a pseudogene. The CDR3 is 16 residues long. The CDR3 spells CASSPRLNEGNQPQHF. In nucleotides, the CDR3 is TGTGCCAGCAGCCCCCGTCTCAATGAGGGCAATCAGCCCCAGCATTTT.

V gene TRBV7-3 combines with J gene TRBJ2-6, with TRBD1 as a possible D gene (5 bases). The ends were cut back, 0 bases at V and 4 bases at J, with 7 bases in the middle. CDR1 and CDR2 (germline): SGHTA, FQGTGA. This CDR3 is 15 amino acids long. CDR3 region: CASSLTGEGANVLTF. The CDR3 DNA sequence: TGTGCCAGCAGCTTAACAGGGGAAGGGGCCAACGTCCTGACTTTC.

This chain connects TRBV4-3 to TRBJ2-7; D is possibly TRBD2 (5 bases). Trimming pared 0 bases from V and 2 bases from J, leaving 8 bases between. The CDR3 is 14 amino acids. In germline, CDR1 is LGHNA, CDR2 YSLEER. The CDR3 here is CASSQDARAYEQYF. The CDR3 DNA reads TGCGCCAGCAGCCAAGATGCGCGGGCCTACGAGCAGTACTTC.

The CDR3 is CASSDRGNSNQPQHF. Written as DNA, the CDR3 is TGTGCCAGCAGTGACAGGGGCAATAGCAATCAGCCCCAGCATTTT. The chain couples TRBV28 to TRBJ1-5; 8 bases map to TRBD1. V trimming: 5 bases; J trimming: 0 bases; junction bases outside the gene matches: 3. The CDR3 has 15 residues. From germline, CDR1 is MDHEN and CDR2 SYDVKM.

This chain uses TRBV6-5 with TRBJ2-7; TRBD2 might be the D (5 bases). The CDR3 is 16 residues long. V gave up 0 bases and J gave up 1 base, with 13 bases separating them. Per germline, CDR1 MNHEY and CDR2 SVGAGI. The CDR3 spells CASSYSLSGGSYEQYF. Written as DNA, the CDR3 is TGTGCCAGCAGTTACTCGTTGAGCGGCGGTTCCTACGAGCAGTACTTC.

V usage is TRBV10-2 and J usage is TRBJ2-1, with TRBD2 matching 10 bases. CDR1 is WSHSY, CDR2 SAAADI, per germline. The CDR3 consists of 13 residues. Losses at the gene ends were 7 bases for V and 8 bases for J; bases not matched to a gene: 5. The CDR3 region is CASTLAGADEQFF. The CDR3 nucleotides are TGCGCCAGCACTCTAGCGGGGGCGGATGAGCAGTTCTTC.

The chain uses TRBV6-5 and TRBJ1-3; a weak D match, TRBD1 (5 bases). This CDR3 is built from 13 residues. Germline V gene sequence: CDR1 MNHEY, CDR2 SVGAGI. The CDR3 spells CGVSRGLGNTIYF. As DNA, the CDR3 is TGTGGGGTCTCTAGGGGCCTGGGAAACACCATATATTTT.

A word on this clone: Different DNA sequences within this sample yield the same CDR3. The rearrangement joins TRBV6-4 to TRBJ2-3; 8 bases fit TRBD2. The CDR3 extends over 15 amino acids. V was clipped by 2 bases and J by 4 bases; unmatched bases: 5. Germline loops: CDR1 MRHNA, CDR2 SNTAGT. For the CDR3, the DNA is TGTGCCAGCAGTGACACATCGGGGGGGGCAGATACGCAGTATTTT. Encoded protein: CASSDTSGGADTQYF.